The rows below give T cell receptor beta chains drawn from one sample of a study of shared T cell receptors in the human thymus. Sequencing used immunoSEQ multiplex PCR; TCRdb keeps in-frame clones, though not all of them. The profile covers about 380,000 clones, with around 93% appearing a single time and approximately 0.018% taken by the ten largest. The material sequenced was thymocytes. The receptors come from a human donor. Each CDR3 is given with its conserved first and last residue. The D gene is left open where the match is weak. For some rows the clone size is stated as once, few or many, or as a class when expanded; others skip it.

clone_size: .; d_call: .; v_call: TRBV30; cdr3_aa: CAWSVPSYGYTF
clone_size: .; d_call: TRBD1; v_call: TRBV5-1; cdr3_aa: CASSFQGASGNTIYF
clone_size: .; d_call: .; v_call: TRBV4-2; cdr3_aa: CASSQAGVQETQYF
clone_size: .; d_call: .; v_call: TRBV21-1; cdr3_aa: CASRSGTGYEQYF
clone_size: once; d_call: TRBD2; v_call: TRBV5-1; cdr3_aa: CASSSPGLAGGSYNEQFF
clone_size: .; d_call: TRBD1; v_call: TRBV7-2; cdr3_aa: CASSAGGFPSGNTIYF
clone_size: .; d_call: TRBD2; v_call: TRBV19; cdr3_aa: CASSIARRERGYTQYF
clone_size: .; d_call: .; v_call: TRBV27; cdr3_aa: CASSFGGRPQYGYTF
clone_size: .; d_call: TRBD2; v_call: TRBV4-1; cdr3_aa: CASSQDPGTSGLLEQFF
clone_size: .; d_call: .; v_call: TRBV19; cdr3_aa: CASSRLGTASTDTQYF
clone_size: .; d_call: .; v_call: TRBV4-3; cdr3_aa: CASSQEVKSSYNSPLHF
clone_size: .; d_call: TRBD1; v_call: TRBV28; cdr3_aa: CASSTSGTGKSYEQYF
clone_size: once; d_call: TRBD1; v_call: TRBV28; cdr3_aa: CASSRAGQGYEQYF
clone_size: .; d_call: TRBD1; v_call: TRBV18; cdr3_aa: CASSPFGTGGNQPQHF
clone_size: .; d_call: .; v_call: TRBV27; cdr3_aa: CASSFRETNEQFF
clone_size: .; d_call: .; v_call: TRBV9; cdr3_aa: CASSQEDNTDTQYF
clone_size: .; d_call: .; v_call: TRBV7-6; cdr3_aa: CASSPTGVGYGYTF
clone_size: .; d_call: .; v_call: TRBV7-9; cdr3_aa: CASSPGGGSAYEQYF
clone_size: .; d_call: TRBD1; v_call: TRBV5-6; cdr3_aa: CASSLASDDRETSNQPQHF
clone_size: .; d_call: TRBD1; v_call: TRBV5-4; cdr3_aa: CASSLKDRGSYEQYF
clone_size: .; d_call: TRBD1; v_call: TRBV6-1; cdr3_aa: CASSVGQGDNEQYF
clone_size: .; d_call: TRBD1; v_call: TRBV28; cdr3_aa: CASRRGRCGTDTQYF
clone_size: .; d_call: TRBD2; v_call: TRBV10-2; cdr3_aa: CASKPGGVGGANVLTF
clone_size: .; d_call: .; v_call: TRBV5-1; cdr3_aa: CASSLAAKGGYGYTF
clone_size: once; d_call: TRBD2; v_call: TRBV10-1; cdr3_aa: CASSEPGAGGPHNEQFF
clone_size: .; d_call: .; v_call: TRBV7-8; cdr3_aa: CASSPTLGPGDYGYTF
clone_size: once; d_call: .; v_call: TRBV11-2; cdr3_aa: CASSLDRQDVHNEQFF
clone_size: .; d_call: .; v_call: TRBV5-1; cdr3_aa: CASSQHGTLRDYNSTDTQYF
clone_size: .; d_call: .; v_call: TRBV18; cdr3_aa: CASSPETGPYGYTF
clone_size: .; d_call: TRBD2; v_call: TRBV7-6; cdr3_aa: CASSSTPSGRTVLLYNEQFF
clone_size: .; d_call: .; v_call: TRBV27; cdr3_aa: CASSLFSGPGDTEAFF
clone_size: .; d_call: .; v_call: TRBV7-9; cdr3_aa: CASSLVGTKDSNQPQHF
clone_size: .; d_call: .; v_call: TRBV15; cdr3_aa: CATSRVRGLMNEQYF
clone_size: .; d_call: TRBD2; v_call: TRBV19; cdr3_aa: CASTGPGTSGANTGELFF
clone_size: .; d_call: .; v_call: TRBV11-3; cdr3_aa: CASSPNPRSRLLSFNEQFF
clone_size: .; d_call: TRBD2; v_call: TRBV28; cdr3_aa: CASSLGSAGAYEQYF
clone_size: .; d_call: TRBD1; v_call: TRBV28; cdr3_aa: CASSSGTTSGTGDNEQYF